The 5 T cell receptor beta chains reported below all come from one sample, sequenced in a study of control samples from healthy donors and cancer patients. Using immunoSEQ multiplex PCR, the repertoire was profiled, and TCRdb retains in-frame clones only, with some absent. The top ten clones hold approximately 4.8% of a sample with 82,000 or so clones, 85% to 95% of them seen once. The sequenced material came from blood. The source is a woman aged 18-29 years in good health.

The chain uses TRBV27 and TRBJ2-1; TRBD1 or TRBD2 may be the D gene (5 bases each). This CDR3 contains 12 residues. The germline V gene encodes CDR1 MNHEY and CDR2 SMNVEV (reference sequence). The V and J ends lost 7 bases and 8 bases respectively, with 12 bases between them. CDR3 nucleotide sequence: TGTGCCAGCATTAACGAGGGGCATGAGCAGTTCTTC. Its translation is CASINEGHEQFF.

The V call is TRBV9, the J call TRBJ1-2; D unresolved. This CDR3 region has 11 residues. The V end was cut by 3 bases, the J end by 3 bases, with 3 bases between. Germline lookup yields CDR1 SGDLS and CDR2 YYNGEE. The CDR3: CASSDHYGYTF. The CDR3, as DNA: TGTGCCAGCAGCGACCACTATGGCTACACCTTC.

This sequence joins TRBV27 and TRBJ2-1; 7 bases line up with TRBD1. V dropped 3 bases and J dropped 3; count of bases not matched to a gene: 17. Germline-derived CDR1 and CDR2 are MNHEY and SMNVEV (reference sequence). This CDR3 spans 19 amino acids. The CDR3 DNA sequence: TGTGCCAGCAGTTTTCCCACGAAGGGACAGAAACTTCACTACAATGAGCAGTTCTTC. It specifies CASSFPTKGQKLHYNEQFF.

The chain couples TRBV5-1 to TRBJ1-2; maybe TRBD1 (5 bases). CDR1 is SGHRS, CDR2 YFSETQ, per germline. V dropped 7 bases and J dropped 8 bases, with 18 bases sitting between them. This CDR3 has 13 residues. CDR3 bases: TGCGCCAGCGCTAGAACAGGATCTCGAGGCTACACCTTC. This codes for CASARTGSRGYTF. Based on the CDR3 plus reference TRBV5-1 and TRBJ1-2, the full variable domain is KAGVTQTPRYLIKTRGQQVTLSCSPISGHRSVSWYQQTPGQGLQFLFEYFSETQRNKGNFPGRFSGRQFSNSRSEMNVSTLELGDSALYLCASARTGSRGYTFGSGTRLTVV.

This clone appeared a few times. CDR3 in DNA: TGTGCCAGCAGTTTATCGGGCCTCGGTGGGGTCAATCAGCCCCAGCATTTT. This encodes CASSLSGLGGVNQPQHF. This chain uses TRBV27 with TRBJ1-5; D remains ambiguous. Germline values: CDR1 MNHEY, CDR2 SMNVEV (reference sequence). V was clipped by 0 bases and J by 3 bases, with 15 bases between them. The CDR3 contains 17 residues.